Each of the 15 T cell receptor beta chains below was sequenced from the same sample in a study of control samples from healthy donors and cancer patients. Repertoires were generated with immunoSEQ multiplex PCR, while TCRdb's copy carries only in-frame clones and drops some. The table records about 45,000 clones, roughly 77% of them present only once. The material sequenced was formalin-fixed, paraffin-embedded tissue. The receptors originated from a male donor with melanoma.

This clone was seen many times. Within the sample, other DNA sequences also encode this same CDR3. The gene calls are TRBV7-9 and TRBJ1-5; TRBD1 matches 9 bases. The J segment lost 2 bases and the V segment lost 4 bases, leaving 3 bases of the junction unmatched. Germline V gene lookup returns CDR1 SEHNR and CDR2 FQNEAQ (reference sequence). This CDR3 has 15 residues. The CDR3 DNA reads TGTGCCAGCAGCTCGGGACAGGGTGGCAATCAGCCCCAGCATTTT. It specifies CASSSGQGGNQPQHF.

This clone is a singleton in its sample. The V and J genes are TRBV29-1 and TRBJ2-5; 9 nucleotides align to TRBD2. The CDR3 is 16 amino acids. CDR1 SQVTM and CDR2 ANQGSEA come from the germline V gene. The V and J ends lost 5 bases and 2 bases, in that order; junction bases with no gene match: 12. As DNA, the CDR3 is TGCAGCGTTTACTTACGAGGACTAGCGACTCAAGAGACCCAGTACTTC. This codes for CSVYLRGLATQETQYF. The variable domain in full, with the rest retrieved from reference TRBV29-1 and TRBJ2-5, is SAVISQKPSRDICQRGTSLTIQCQVDSQVTMMFWYRQQPGQSLTLIATANQGSEATYESGFVIDKFPISRPNLTFSTLTVSNMSPEDSSIYLCSVYLRGLATQETQYFGPGTRLLVL.

This chain connects TRBV6-5 to TRBJ1-6; D gene ambiguous. Germline CDR1 is MNHEY and CDR2 is SVGAGI. Trimming took off 5 bases at V and 4 bases at J, with 9 bases between the two ends. CDR3 length: 14 amino acids. CDR3 protein: CASSTDGYNSPLHF. The CDR3 region has the DNA TGTGCCAGCAGTACGGACGGTTATAATTCACCCCTCCACTTT.

The chain has TRBV4-2 and TRBJ2-7; D might be TRBD2 (5 bases). Germline CDR1 reads LGHNA; CDR2 reads YNFKEQ. The CDR3 is made up of 14 amino acids. Trimming took off 3 bases at V and 5 bases at J, with 14 bases between the two ends. As DNA, the CDR3 is TGTGCCAGCAGCCAGAGGGCCCCGCGGAACGAGCAGTACTTC. Its protein product is CASSQRAPRNEQYF.

The CDR3 loop reads CASSSTSESSYNEQFF. For the CDR3, the DNA is TGTGCCAGCAGTTCGACTAGCGAGAGCTCCTACAATGAGCAGTTCTTC. V is TRBV6-6 and J is TRBJ2-1; the match to TRBD2 covers 8 bases. The junction had 5 bases not matched to a gene; V was cut back by 4 bases and J by 0 bases. The CDR3 is made up of 16 amino acids. Germline V gene data show CDR1 as MNHNY and CDR2 as SVGAGI (reference sequence).

The chain links TRBV7-8 to TRBJ2-3, with no clear D. CDR3 length: 13 amino acids. V dropped 5 bases and J dropped 5 bases, with 11 bases sitting between them. Germline values: CDR1 SGHVS, CDR2 FQNEAQ. CDR3 sequence: CASSPRSGDTQYF. CDR3 nucleotides: TGTGCCAGCAGCCCCCGGTCCGGAGATACGCAGTATTTT.

This rearrangement joins TRBV7-6 to TRBJ2-5, with D uncertain. Trimming left V 5 bases short and J 7 bases short, with 14 bases between. Per germline, CDR1 SGHVS and CDR2 FNYEAQ. This CDR3 is built from 13 residues. Written as DNA, the CDR3 is TGTGCCAGCAGCCCCAACATCTTGGGGACCCAGTACTTC. Its translation is CASSPNILGTQYF. The entire variable domain, with the rest obtained from reference TRBV7-6 and TRBJ2-5, is as follows: GAGVSQSPRYKVTKRGQDVALRCDPISGHVSLYWYRQALGQGPEFLTYFNYEAQQDKSGLPNDRFSAERPEGSISTLTIQRTEQRDSAMYRCASSPNILGTQYFGPGTRLLVL.

This chain joins TRBV28 and TRBJ1-5; 7 bases are shared with TRBD1. The CDR3 is made up of 15 amino acids. Unmatched junction bases numbered 8, after V lost 5 bases and J lost 4 bases. Germline CDR1 is MDHEN and CDR2 is SYDVKM. The CDR3 DNA reads TGTGCCAGCAGTGCCCAGGGGGTGCCTAATCAGCCCCAGCATTTT. This gives the protein CASSAQGVPNQPQHF.

This clone was counted a single time. The V gene is TRBV7-9, the J gene TRBJ1-5; tentative D call: TRBD1 (5 bases). Germline V CDR1 and CDR2: SEHNR, FQNEAQ (reference sequence). V shed 6 bases and J shed 5 bases, with 8 bases lying between them. The CDR3 spans 12 residues. CDR3 in DNA: TGTGCCAGCAGTCGGGACTATCAGCCCCAGCATTTT. Translation gives CASSRDYQPQHF.

This clone was observed a handful of times. The rearrangement links TRBV6-4 to TRBJ2-1, with 10 bases lining up with TRBD1. Germline V lookup: CDR1 MRHNA, CDR2 SNTAGT. CDR3 length equals 14 residues. J gave up 8 bases and V 4 bases, and 5 bases lay outside the gene matches. The CDR3 sequence: CASSATGGKDEQFF. The DNA for the CDR3 is TGTGCCAGCAGTGCGACAGGGGGCAAGGATGAGCAGTTCTTC.

This clone appeared a single time. V usage is TRBV7-2 and J usage is TRBJ2-7, with D possibly being TRBD1 or TRBD2 (5 bases each). The V gene lost 5 bases and the J gene lost 3 bases, with 14 bases spanning the gap. Germline V gene lookup returns CDR1 SGHTA and CDR2 FQGNSA. The CDR3 spans 14 residues. DNA for the CDR3: TGTGCCAGCAGCGCCTGGGACGGAGGCTACGAGCAGTACTTC. Translating gives CASSAWDGGYEQYF. Variable domain in full (rest from reference TRBV7-2 and TRBJ2-7): GAGVSQSPSNKVTEKGKDVELRCDPISGHTALYWYRQSLGQGLEFLIYFQGNSAPDKSGLPSDRFSAERTGGSVSTLTIQRTQQEDSAVYLCASSAWDGGYEQYFGPGTRLTVT.

Written as DNA, the CDR3 is TGTGCCAGCAGCTCGCGGCGGGACACCGGGGAGCTGTTTTTT. Its protein is CASSSRRDTGELFF. The rearrangement joins TRBV7-8 to TRBJ2-2, with TRBD2 as a possible D gene (5 bases). Germline assignment: CDR1 SGHVS and CDR2 FQNEAQ. Trimming took off 4 bases at V and 3 bases at J, with 9 bases between the two ends. This CDR3 region has 14 residues.

The CDR3 coding sequence is TGTGCCAGCAGTTTAAAGGGGGCCTTAAATCAGCCCCAGCATTTT. This codes for CASSLKGALNQPQHF. V usage is TRBV28 and J usage is TRBJ1-5; 7 nucleotides agree with TRBD1. The germline V gene has CDR1 MDHEN and CDR2 SYDVKM. V dropped 2 bases and J dropped 4; count of bases not matched to a gene: 5. This CDR3 region has 15 residues.

V gene TRBV29-1 combines with J gene TRBJ2-1, with a possible D match to TRBD2 (5 bases). The CDR3 contains 11 residues. Germline lookup yields CDR1 SQVTM and CDR2 ANQGSEA. The CDR3, as DNA: TGCATCGTAGCGAACTACAATGAGCAGTTCTTC. Encoded protein: CIVANYNEQFF.

This clone was detected only a few times. The chain carries TRBV10-2 and TRBJ2-1, with 11 nucleotides matching TRBD1. Germline V lookup: CDR1 WSHSY, CDR2 SAAADI. The J segment lost 7 bases and the V segment lost 5 bases, leaving 7 bases of the junction unmatched. There are 15 residues in the CDR3. CDR3 coding DNA: TGCGCCAGCAGTAGAATGGACAGGGGGCTGAATGAGCAGTTCTTC. This gives the protein CASSRMDRGLNEQFF.